The entry below describes one T cell receptor (beta chain). This sample is part of a study of blood T cells in healthy people across ages. CDR1 is DFQATT, CDR2 SNEGSKA, per germline (reference sequence). The CDR3 runs 14 residues. V trimming: 1 base; J trimming: 2 bases; junction bases outside the gene matches: 2. Then a second PCR, running roughly 7 to 11 cycles, was carried out with a sample-barcoded 5' primer and a J-beta primer mix. Each of the cDNA molecules was tagged by a template-switch adaptor with 12 random nucleotides. From the 5' RACE reads, TCRdb called clonotypes with MiXCR, one entry per CDR3 protein. In the table there are about 570,000 distinct CDR3 sequences, 25% to 30% of which are singletons. Each of the donors had around 10 milliliters of peripheral blood drawn into EDTA-treated Vacutainer tubes. Each sample used at least 6 million PBMCs.

This sequence was found in a woman in her 70s in good health. V and J are TRBV20-1 and TRBJ2-7, with TRBD2 identical over 10 bases. The specimen sequenced was blood. The CDR3, as DNA: TGCAGTGCTAGAGGGAGCGGGGGGGCCTACGAGCAGTACTTC. It is translated as CSARGSGGAYEQYF.